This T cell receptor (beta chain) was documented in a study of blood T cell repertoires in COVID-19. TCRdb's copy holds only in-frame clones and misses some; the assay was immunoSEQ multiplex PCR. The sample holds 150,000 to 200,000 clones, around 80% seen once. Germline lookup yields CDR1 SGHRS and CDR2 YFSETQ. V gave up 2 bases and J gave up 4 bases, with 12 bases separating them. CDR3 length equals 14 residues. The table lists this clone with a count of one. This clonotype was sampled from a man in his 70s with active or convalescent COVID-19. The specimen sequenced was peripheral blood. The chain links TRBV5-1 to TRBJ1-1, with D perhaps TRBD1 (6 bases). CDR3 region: CASSFQQGPTEAFF. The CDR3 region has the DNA TGCGCCAGCAGCTTCCAACAGGGACCCACTGAAGCTTTCTTT.